This T cell receptor beta chain appears in the sequencing data of a study of blood T cell repertoires in COVID-19. Study as a whole: Some COVID-19 samples were acute and others convalescent; all came from the United States, Italy and Spain.

Individuals drawn from around 25 US areas were roughly 18 to 89 years old. This table comes from immunoSEQ multiplex PCR, and its TCRdb copy is limited to in-frame clones, with some not included. The sample includes approximately 490,000 clones, about 90% seen only once; the top ten take around 0.7%. V was clipped by 7 bases and J by 0 bases, with 14 bases between them. The CDR3 runs 15 residues. CDR1 and CDR2 from the germline V gene are SGHRS and YFSETQ. A single count supports this clone. The receptor was isolated from a woman under 30 who had recovered from COVID-19. The sample taken for sequencing was PBMCs or T cells enriched from blood (not recorded which). The chain uses TRBV5-1 and TRBJ1-5; no reliable D call. CDR3 sequence reads: CASSWVRDSNQPQHF. CDR3 DNA sequence: TGCGCCAGCTCCTGGGTGAGGGATAGCAATCAGCCCCAGCATTTT.